This T cell receptor (beta chain) was observed in a study of identical twins. Study observations and caveats: Weaker excess twin sharing was observed in beta out-of-frame sequences. These conclusions were based on statistical analysis (cross-sectional, not following the same donors).

V trimming: 1 base; J trimming: 1 base; junction bases outside the gene matches: 5. The V gene's germline CDR1 is SNHLY and CDR2 FYNNEI. CDR3 length: 17 residues. Unique molecular identifiers were in the cDNA, with template-switch universal primer binding. TCRdb reprocessed the 5' RACE reads via MiXCR and lists one record per CDR3 protein. The sample has 300,000 to 400,000 distinct CDR3 sequences; 9% to 15% are singletons. Turning to this clonotype: Its antigen is unknown.

Healthy Caucasians alone served as donors. These same records also appear under a second study, on yellow fever vaccine responses in identical twins.

The chain has TRBV2 and TRBJ2-2; 8 positions agree with TRBD2. The sequence came from a woman between 18 and 29 years old in good health. Sequencing was carried out using CD8+ T cells sorted from blood. The CDR3 nucleotides read TGTGCCAGCAGTGAAGGGGTAGCGGGACTGAACACCGGGGAGCTGTTTTTT. This encodes CASSEGVAGLNTGELFF.